These T cell receptor beta chains were read from a single sample in a study of response to subunit inactivated influenza vaccine. Each CDR3 protein is one row after TCRdb ran MiXCR on the RT-PCR reads. The sample holds hundreds of thousands of distinct CDR3 sequences; approximately 18% are singletons and the top ten take around 9.9%. Sequenced here: PBMCs from blood, sampled roughly 5 days after vaccination. The receptors derive from a man aged 45-60 years who received an inactivated influenza vaccine. CDR3s include the opening cysteine and the closing phenylalanine or tryptophan. Each record gives: D gene, V gene, J gene, clone size, CDR3 protein, CDR3 DNA. D genes are given only for firm matches. The listing skips clone size in some rows; elsewhere it reads once, few, many or a size class.

D: NA
V: TRBV7-2
J: TRBJ2-5
size: few
CDR3: CASSWRGTLQETQYF
DNA: TGTGCCAGCAGCTGGCGTGGGACTTTGCAAGAGACCCAGTACTTC

D: NA
V: TRBV19
J: TRBJ2-1
size: NA
CDR3: CACSPPFRRGVNEQFF
DNA: TGTGCCTGTAGTCCTCCTTTTCGAAGGGGAGTGAATGAGCAGTTCTTC

D: NA
V: TRBV10-3
J: TRBJ1-2
size: few
CDR3: CAISSMDQGGYTF
DNA: TGTGCCATCTCCTCTATGGACCAGGGGGGCTACACCTTC

D: TRBD2
V: TRBV4-3
J: TRBJ2-7
size: NA
CDR3: CASSQEVAGGVEQYF
DNA: TGCGCCAGCAGCCAAGAGGTAGCGGGAGGGGTGGAGCAGTACTTC

D: NA
V: TRBV10-3
J: TRBJ2-5
size: NA
CDR3: CAISAQSQETQYF
DNA: TGTGCCATCAGTGCACAGAGCCAAGAGACCCAGTACTTC

D: TRBD2
V: TRBV6-2/TRBV6-3
J: TRBJ2-7
size: few
CDR3: CASSYSIGLAGGLYEQYF
DNA: TGTGCCAGCAGTTACTCGATCGGGCTAGCGGGGGGTCTCTACGAGCAGTACTTC

D: TRBD1
V: TRBV24-1
J: TRBJ2-7
size: NA
CDR3: CATSAADRGGYEQYF
DNA: TGTGCCACCAGTGCCGCGGACAGGGGGGGCTACGAGCAGTACTTC

D: NA
V: TRBV6-5
J: TRBJ2-7
size: many
CDR3: CASSYSRGSYEQYF
DNA: TGTGCCAGCAGTTACTCAAGGGGGTCCTACGAGCAGTACTTC

D: NA
V: TRBV20-1
J: TRBJ2-1
size: NA
CDR3: CSARTPGGREGGNEQFF
DNA: TGCAGTGCTAGAACCCCGGGAGGCAGGGAAGGGGGCAATGAGCAGTTCTTC

D: NA
V: TRBV28
J: TRBJ2-1
size: few
CDR3: CASSLYGEQFF
DNA: TGTGCCAGCAGTTTATACGGCGAGCAGTTCTTC

D: NA
V: TRBV20-1
J: TRBJ1-6
size: NA
CDR3: CSARASTAVGDNSPLHF
DNA: TGCAGTGCTAGAGCGAGTACCGCAGTGGGGGACAATTCACCCCTCCACTTT

D: TRBD2
V: TRBV6-1
J: TRBJ2-1
size: few
CDR3: CASRGHLAGGFYNEQFF
DNA: TGTGCCAGCAGGGGACACTTAGCGGGAGGGTTCTACAATGAGCAGTTCTTC

D: TRBD2
V: TRBV6-4
J: TRBJ2-2
size: NA
CDR3: CASSERGAGELFF
DNA: TGTGCCAGCAGTGAACGGGGGGCCGGGGAGCTGTTTTTT

D: NA
V: TRBV29-1
J: TRBJ2-1
size: NA
CDR3: CSVDSPWSSYNEQFF
DNA: TGCAGCGTCGATAGTCCATGGAGCTCCTACAATGAGCAGTTCTTC

D: NA
V: TRBV4-2
J: TRBJ2-1
size: NA
CDR3: CASSQDPTIEQFF
DNA: TGTGCCAGCAGCCAAGATCCGACTATTGAGCAGTTCTTC

D: TRBD2
V: TRBV7-6
J: TRBJ2-1
size: NA
CDR3: CASSFLAGGPSTYNEQFF
DNA: TGTGCCAGCAGCTTCCTAGCGGGAGGGCCCAGCACCTACAATGAGCAGTTCTTC

D: NA
V: TRBV20-1
J: TRBJ1-4
size: NA
CDR3: CSARDPTGRGEKLFF
DNA: TGCAGTGCTAGAGATCCGACAGGTCGGGGTGAAAAACTGTTTTTT

D: NA
V: TRBV11-2
J: TRBJ2-5
size: NA
CDR3: CASSRIPSRGRIQETQYF
DNA: TGTGCCAGCAGCAGAATCCCGAGTCGAGGCAGAATCCAAGAGACCCAGTACTTC

D: TRBD1
V: TRBV5-8
J: TRBJ2-1
size: few
CDR3: CASSPGTGAEQFF
DNA: TGTGCCAGCAGCCCCGGGACAGGGGCTGAGCAGTTCTTC

D: TRBD1
V: TRBV24-1
J: TRBJ2-5
size: NA
CDR3: CATSDASRTGMETQYF
DNA: TGTGCCACCAGTGATGCCTCGCGGACAGGGATGGAGACCCAGTACTTC

D: TRBD2
V: TRBV5-1
J: TRBJ2-3
size: many
CDR3: CASSKGTSGGDTQYF
DNA: TGCGCCAGCAGCAAAGGGACTAGCGGGGGAGATACGCAGTATTTT

D: NA
V: TRBV7-9
J: TRBJ1-3
size: many
CDR3: CASSGGGQYYTGNTIYF
DNA: TGTGCCAGCAGCGGAGGGGGACAATACTATACTGGAAACACCATATATTTT

D: NA
V: TRBV25-1
J: TRBJ2-3
size: few
CDR3: CASSEAGTQYF
DNA: TGTGCCAGCAGTGAGGCTGGTACGCAGTATTTT

D: NA
V: TRBV5-5
J: TRBJ2-6
size: NA
CDR3: CASILRGSGANVLTF
DNA: TGTGCCAGCATCTTAAGGGGCTCTGGGGCCAACGTCCTGACTTTC

D: NA
V: TRBV7-9
J: TRBJ1-2
size: few
CDR3: CASSLTVPEGYTF
DNA: TGTGCCAGCAGCTTAACGGTCCCAGAGGGCTACACCTTC

D: NA
V: TRBV30
J: TRBJ2-5
size: few
CDR3: CAWSNLGAETQYF
DNA: TGTGCCTGGAGTAATCTAGGGGCAGAGACCCAGTACTTC

D: TRBD1
V: TRBV4-2
J: TRBJ1-4
size: NA
CDR3: CASSQGTAATNEKLFF
DNA: TGTGCCAGCAGCCAGGGGACAGCTGCAACTAATGAAAAACTGTTTTTT

D: NA
V: TRBV7-6
J: TRBJ2-7
size: NA
CDR3: CASSSRGPYEQYF
DNA: TGTGCCAGCAGCTCGCGGGGACCCTACGAGCAGTACTTC

D: NA
V: TRBV10-1
J: TRBJ2-2
size: few
CDR3: CASSRSRDQTGELFF
DNA: TGCGCCAGCAGTAGGAGCAGGGATCAAACCGGGGAGCTGTTTTTT

D: TRBD2
V: TRBV7-6
J: TRBJ2-5
size: many
CDR3: CASSLATSGETQYF
DNA: TGTGCCAGCAGCTTAGCGACTAGCGGAGAGACCCAGTACTTC

D: TRBD1
V: TRBV15
J: TRBJ2-3
size: NA
CDR3: CATSSRDRGTDTQYF
DNA: TGTGCCACCAGCAGCCGTGACAGGGGCACAGATACGCAGTATTTT

D: NA
V: TRBV5-1
J: TRBJ1-5
size: many
CDR3: CASSLTGMNNQPQHF
DNA: TGCGCCAGCAGCTTAACAGGGATGAACAATCAGCCCCAGCATTTT

D: NA
V: TRBV10-3
J: TRBJ1-1
size: few
CDR3: CAIQRQENTEAFF
DNA: TGTGCCATCCAGCGGCAGGAGAACACTGAAGCTTTCTTT

D: NA
V: TRBV3-1
J: TRBJ2-4
size: NA
CDR3: CASSHLEVPAKNIQYF
DNA: TGTGCCAGCAGCCACCTGGAGGTCCCAGCCAAAAACATTCAGTACTTC

D: NA
V: TRBV28
J: TRBJ1-1
size: few
CDR3: CASIRQTGTEAFF
DNA: TGTGCCAGCATTCGTCAGACAGGTACTGAAGCTTTCTTT

D: TRBD2
V: TRBV6-2/TRBV6-3
J: TRBJ2-1
size: few
CDR3: CASSYRGTSPYNEQFF
DNA: TGTGCCAGCAGTTATAGAGGGACTAGCCCCTACAATGAGCAGTTCTTC

D: NA
V: TRBV12-3/TRBV12-4
J: TRBJ2-2
size: many
CDR3: CASSSQGYTGELFF
DNA: TGTGCCAGCAGTTCCCAGGGATACACCGGGGAGCTGTTTTTT

D: TRBD1
V: TRBV7-2
J: TRBJ2-7
size: few
CDR3: CASSLAHRGQVQYF
DNA: TGTGCCAGCAGCTTAGCGCACAGGGGGCAGGTGCAGTACTTC

D: NA
V: TRBV13
J: TRBJ1-2
size: NA
CDR3: CASRLIGTIAYTF
DNA: TGTGCCAGCAGGCTTATCGGGACAATTGCCTACACCTTC

D: NA
V: TRBV20-1
J: TRBJ1-6
size: NA
CDR3: CSATRGGGGGNSPLHF
DNA: TGCAGTGCTACCAGAGGTGGAGGGGGAGGGAATTCACCCCTCCACTTT

D: TRBD1
V: TRBV29-1
J: TRBJ1-5
size: NA
CDR3: CSVGQGVTQPQHF
DNA: TGCAGCGTGGGACAGGGAGTAACACAGCCCCAGCATTTT

D: TRBD2
V: TRBV13
J: TRBJ2-1
size: few
CDR3: CASSFWREDEQFF
DNA: TGTGCCAGCAGCTTCTGGCGGGAGGATGAGCAGTTCTTC

D: TRBD2
V: TRBV5-1
J: TRBJ2-1
size: NA
CDR3: CASSIYLAGGQNEQFF
DNA: TGCGCCAGCAGCATATACCTAGCGGGGGGTCAGAATGAGCAGTTCTTC

D: NA
V: TRBV7-2
J: TRBJ2-7
size: few
CDR3: CASSLDRPPTEQYF
DNA: TGTGCCAGCAGCTTAGACAGGCCTCCAACCGAGCAGTACTTC

D: TRBD1
V: TRBV24-1
J: TRBJ2-3
size: NA
CDR3: CATRSTGSADTQYF
DNA: TGTGCCACCAGATCGACAGGGAGCGCAGATACGCAGTATTTT

D: NA
V: TRBV2
J: TRBJ1-6
size: NA
CDR3: CASNPRVSYNSPLHF
DNA: TGTGCCAGCAATCCTAGGGTGTCCTATAATTCACCCCTCCACTTT

D: TRBD2
V: TRBV24-1
J: TRBJ2-5
size: few
CDR3: CATSDTPGRGKETQYF
DNA: TGTGCCACCAGTGACACCCCAGGGAGGGGAAAGGAGACCCAGTACTTC

D: TRBD1
V: TRBV7-2
J: TRBJ2-1
size: NA
CDR3: CASSLWTGEGNEQFF
DNA: TGTGCCAGCAGCCTATGGACAGGGGAGGGGAATGAGCAGTTCTTC

D: TRBD1
V: TRBV20-1
J: TRBJ1-2
size: NA
CDR3: CSARTDRAAGYTF
DNA: TGCAGTGCTAGAACGGACAGGGCGGCTGGCTACACCTTC

D: NA
V: TRBV4-3
J: TRBJ1-1
size: NA
CDR3: CASSQERAVGTEAFF
DNA: TGCGCCAGCAGCCAAGAAAGGGCCGTTGGGACTGAAGCTTTCTTT

D: TRBD1
V: TRBV20-1
J: TRBJ2-7
size: NA
CDR3: CSARAGTGGEQYF
DNA: TGCAGTGCTAGAGCCGGGACAGGGGGAGAGCAGTACTTC

D: NA
V: TRBV25-1
J: TRBJ2-1
size: NA
CDR3: CASSEWGGQLYNEQFF
DNA: TGTGCCAGCAGTGAATGGGGGGGCCAGCTTTACAATGAGCAGTTCTTC

D: TRBD2
V: TRBV4-3
J: TRBJ2-7
size: few
CDR3: CASSQNPPSAGVAYEQYF
DNA: TGCGCCAGCAGCCAAAACCCTCCCTCAGCGGGGGTGGCCTACGAGCAGTACTTC

D: TRBD1
V: TRBV6-2/TRBV6-3
J: TRBJ1-2
size: few
CDR3: CASSTWTGRNYGYTF
DNA: TGTGCCAGCAGTACCTGGACAGGTCGTAACTATGGCTACACCTTC